This T cell receptor (beta chain) derives from a study of shared clonotypes between healthy human individuals. Overall study findings and caveats: The diversity represented, both genetic and in exposure history, was limited by few donors. Sequencing depth was predicted to influence how clonotypes are shared among donors.

About this clone itself: Its matching antigen is unknown.

The study ran the assay at deep level. The authors split each subset's genomic DNA evenly across several immunoSEQ plates. Method: immunoSEQ multiplex PCR; TCRdb's copy keeps in-frame clones and lacks some. The repertoire holds around 450,000 clones, with roughly 80% as singletons. Germline V gene lookup returns CDR1 LNHNV and CDR2 YYDKDF (reference sequence). The CDR3 extends over 17 amino acids. With 0 bases removed from V and 1 base from J, the gap between germline ends came to 13 bases. Sequencing was carried out using PBMCs. The receptor comes from a middle-aged woman in good health. Some clones in this sample may be carry-over from other donors' samples. This chain uses TRBV15 with TRBJ1-3; no clear D gene. The CDR3 bases are TGTGCCACCAGCAGAGATCGGATGGGTGGGTCTGGAAACACCATATATTTT. Translated: CATSRDRMGGSGNTIYF.